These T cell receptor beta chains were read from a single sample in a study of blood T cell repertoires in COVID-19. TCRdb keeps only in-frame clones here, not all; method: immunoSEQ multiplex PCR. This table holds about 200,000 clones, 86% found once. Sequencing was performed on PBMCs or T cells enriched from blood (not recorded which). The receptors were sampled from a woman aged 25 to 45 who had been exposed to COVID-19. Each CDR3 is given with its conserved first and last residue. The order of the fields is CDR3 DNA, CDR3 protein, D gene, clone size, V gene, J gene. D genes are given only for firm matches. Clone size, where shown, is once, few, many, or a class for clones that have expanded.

TGTGCCAGCCGCTCGGACAGGGAAGAGGATATTAATTCACCCCTCCACTTT	CASRSDREEDINSPLHF	TRBD1	NA	TRBV27	TRBJ1-6
TGTGCCAGCACGGGACAGTACTACAATGAGCAGTTCTTC	CASTGQYYNEQFF	TRBD1	NA	TRBV27	TRBJ2-1
TGTGCCAGCAGCTTAGCGTTCTCCGGGGGAGGCTACACCTTC	CASSLAFSGGGYTF	NA	NA	TRBV7-8	TRBJ1-2
TGTGCCAGCAGCTTAGCTAGGGACAGGGAGAACACTGAAGCTTTCTTT	CASSLARDRENTEAFF	TRBD1	NA	TRBV7-2	TRBJ1-1
TGTGCCAGAAGCCGCGACTCCTACGAGCAGTACTTC	CARSRDSYEQYF	NA	NA	TRBV7-5	TRBJ2-7
TGTGCCACCAGCAGAGGGGGGGACACTGAAGCTTTCTTT	CATSRGGDTEAFF	NA	NA	TRBV15	TRBJ1-1
TGTGCCAGCACAAAGAAACGACAGGGGGAAAAACTGTTTTTT	CASTKKRQGEKLFF	TRBD1	NA	TRBV3-1/TRBV3-2	TRBJ1-4
TGTGCCACCAGTGATGCCGGGACAGGGCTCTATGGCTACACCTTC	CATSDAGTGLYGYTF	TRBD1	NA	TRBV24-1	TRBJ1-2
TGTGCCAGCAGTTACTCCGGGGGAGGGAACACTGAAGCTTTCTTT	CASSYSGGGNTEAFF	NA	NA	TRBV6-2/TRBV6-3	TRBJ1-1
TGTGCTACTAGCTATAACTCCTACGAGCAGTACTTC	CATSYNSYEQYF	NA	NA	TRBV12-5	TRBJ2-7
TGTGCCATCAGGGAGGTGGCCGAGCAGTACTTC	CAIREVAEQYF	NA	NA	TRBV10-3	TRBJ2-7
TGCGCCAGCAAAGACTCGACTAGCGGGGGGAAGAGCTCCTACGAGCAGTACTTC	CASKDSTSGGKSSYEQYF	TRBD2	NA	TRBV5-1	TRBJ2-7
TGTGCCACCTCGGGACAAAATAGCAATCAGCCCCAGCATTTT	CATSGQNSNQPQHF	NA	NA	TRBV11-2	TRBJ1-5
TGTGCCAGCAGCTTACTAGCGGGGGGGCCGGAGGAGCAGTTCTTC	CASSLLAGGPEEQFF	TRBD2	NA	TRBV7-2	TRBJ2-1
TGTGCCAGCTCCGGGACTAGCGGGTGGAACACCGGGGAGCTGTTTTTT	CASSGTSGWNTGELFF	TRBD2	once	TRBV9	TRBJ2-2